The sequence of this T cell receptor beta chain was determined in a study of regulatory T cells in long-lasting Graves disease (dated by TCRdb to the early 2020s). At the level of the whole study: Newly diagnosed Graves' disease patients had taken antithyroid drugs for less than 3 months. Patients with persistent Graves' disease were compared with patients with newly diagnosed Graves' disease using TCR sequencing and RNA sequencing of peripheral blood. A total of roughly 33 samples underwent TCR sequencing: 13 from persistent and approximately 20 from newly diagnosed Graves' disease patients. The study was conducted in China and was registered as a clinical trial. Points the paper makes about the study in general: Compared with newly diagnosed patients, patients with persistent Graves' disease had lower TCR Shannon entropy and fewer highly expanded clones, which suggests clonal expansion. The authors acknowledged the small sample size as a limitation that may reduce accuracy. Sequencing and analysis were restricted to the TCR beta chain. Patients with persistent disease shared more public clonotypes (under 3,000) than newly diagnosed patients did (approximately 970). TRBV28, TRBJ1-2 and TRBJ2-5 were preferentially used in persistent disease, while TRBV20-1 and TRBJ2-1 were favored in newly diagnosed disease. Peripheral blood alone was examined, since thyroid tissue, which constituted the primary lesion, could not be accessed.

The protocol used for the library was multiplex PCR. Sequencing was performed on an Illumina HiSeq 4000. CDR3 regions were amplified by Arm-PCR with iRepertoire HTBI primers to construct TCR beta libraries. PCR products were gel purified before sequencing. The published analysis was carried out like this. Across samples, some 62 TRBV and around 15 TRBJ segments were identified and used for gene usage analysis of CDR3 amino acid clonotypes. COPE and FqMerger were used to merge the filtered high-quality paired reads into contigs. Contigs were aligned with BLAST to IMGT TRBV, TRBD and TRBJ reference genes, and CDR3 was defined per IMGT. Any clonotype with a frequency above 0.1% was counted as a highly expanded clone. Shannon entropy was used to measure repertoire diversity, and the Gini coefficient was used to measure V-J evenness. A clonotype found in more than one individual was treated as public. TCRdb took the public reads, trimmed them with fastp at Q25, ran MiXCR for clone calling and kept in-frame beta chains. Each record represents a unique CDR3 protein, reported with the most common genes and DNA among its rows. Here the V and J calls rest on TCRdb's processing, not on the authors' analysis. The sample table shows approximately 400,000 distinct CDR3 sequences, and over 14% are seen once. About 8% of the sample goes to the ten largest clones.

A word on this clonotype: Its antigen is still unknown. No base quality information exists; no much larger clone differs at one position.

V is reduced by 5 bases and J by 8 bases, leaving a spacing of 13 bases between them. From cysteine to phenylalanine, the CDR3 is 13 amino acids long. Only CDR3 DNA remains: 39 bases, in frame from the first base. The germline V gene supplies CDR1 LGHNA and CDR2 YNFKEQ. This specimen's time point label, per the study, means: newly diagnosed GD, antithyroid drugs for less than 3 months. For both TCR sequencing and RNA sequencing, RNA was extracted from PBMCs in TRIzol. Graves' disease was diagnosed according to American Thyroid Association guidelines. Patients were recruited from an endocrinology department in Xi'an, China. Each patient gave 8.5 to 9.5 milliliters of peripheral blood, collected in an EDTA anticoagulant tube. Ficoll Paque Plus density gradient separation was used to isolate PBMCs, and no additional T cell sorting was done. An Agilent 2100 Bioanalyzer and agarose gel were used to check RNA quality, and a NanoDrop 2000 was used to measure RNA concentration.

The sample also formed part of further work on T cells in Graves' hyperthyroidism and ophthalmopathy. The other study reports the following: A patient counted as having stable Graves' hyperthyroidism if no progression to ophthalmopathy occurred over 18 months of follow-up. The hyperthyroidism patients were between 18 and 65 years old and newly diagnosed, with a disease duration of less than 2 months. The study excluded patients with uncontrolled infections, other autoimmune diseases, pregnancy or lactation. Diagnoses were established on the basis of clinical symptoms, serum thyroxine and TRAb, thyroid ultrasound, and orbital computed tomography. A first-round RT-PCR of the TCR CDR3 used the HTBI primer set with the Qiagen OneStep RT-PCR kit. Most expanded thyroid clonotypes (frequency above 0.001) were also found in blood, which suggests that blood repertoires may mirror thyroid immune responses. In cross-validation, a model built on a 13 V-J signature told ophthalmopathy apart from stable hyperthyroidism with less than 90% sensitivity and approximately 84% specificity, and in testing the same model reached 80%/75%. In validation, the model predicted progression to ophthalmopathy a median of roughly six months before onset, with roughly 70% sensitivity and 72.22% specificity. TCR V-J signatures able to tell the groups apart were searched for in a discovery cohort of some 100 patients, of whom around 43 had Graves' ophthalmopathy and around 56 had stable Graves' hyperthyroidism. Prospective prediction of ophthalmopathy was tested in an independent validation cohort consisting of 18 to 20 hyperthyroidism patients and over 15 patients who later progressed to ophthalmopathy. The approximately 90 discovery patients were randomly split 7:3 into training and test sets. Thyroid tissue and blood T-cell repertoires from roughly six Graves' hyperthyroidism patients were also compared in the study. After sampling, hyperthyroidism patients received methimazole starting at 30 mg daily, and ophthalmopathy patients received high-dose intravenous methylprednisolone. Libraries were constructed in a second round of multiplex PCR, after which size selection and purification were carried out. Paired-end sequencing of the libraries was performed with 100 bp reads on an Illumina HiSeq2000. Raw data were processed with SOAPnuke, discarding reads with adapters, uncalled bases, mean Phred below 15, or no exact constant-primer or identifier match. High-quality paired reads were merged using COPE v1.2.5, and each unique nucleotide sequence was defined as a clonotype. Clonotypes were aligned to IMGT TRBV, TRBD and TRBJ reference segments using MiTCR v1.1. The analysis was restricted to V-J combinations with a frequency above 0.0001, which together covered roughly 99% of the repertoires. The TCS score was defined as the ratio of F50 (clonal expansion) to E x V (chaos), calculated using BLOSUM62-based TCRdist between CDR3 peptides within each V-J. Welch's t-statistics and random forest reduced around 520 V-J features to 13, which were used in a naive Bayes classifier (R e1071). Sample size was not statistically predetermined, and blinding of investigators to group allocation was not performed. According to the paper, TCR Vbeta CDR3 sequencing was carried out on roughly 130 peripheral blood samples, which came from around 43 ophthalmopathy, approximately 72 hyperthyroidism and about 17 progressor patients.

The sequencing used peripheral blood mononuclear cells (PBMCs), collected at new diagnosis, from a patient treated with antithyroid drugs. The rearranged chain carries TRBV4-2 and TRBJ2-1, with a weak D call of TRBD2 (6 bases match). The sequence was collected from a middle-aged woman with Graves disease. Donor details come from another sample of the same person, matched by shared clones. The CDR3 protein is CASSSRTGDEQFF. The DNA is TGTGCCAGCAGCTCTCGGACGGGGGATGAGCAGTTCTTC.